This entry lists 2 T cell receptor beta chains sequenced from one sample in a study of cytomegalovirus exposure and HLA in healthy donors. TCRdb keeps only in-frame clones here, not all; method: immunoSEQ multiplex PCR. The repertoire has about 130,000 clones, more than 70% of them found once; the top ten carry about 1.5%. Material: PBMCs. The receptor set was obtained from a young man in good health and CMV-seronegative.

The CDR3 nucleotides read TGTGCCAGCAGTGTTGACAGGGTGGGCGCTGGCTACACCTTC. Protein sequence: CASSVDRVGAGYTF. The rearrangement uses TRBV2 and TRBJ1-2, with 7 bases that match TRBD1. Per the germline V gene, CDR1 is SNHLY and CDR2 is FYNNEI. The CDR3 sequence is 14 residues long. J gave up 7 bases and V 4 bases, and 9 bases lay outside the gene matches.

The chain is built from TRBV10-2 and TRBJ2-2, with 7 bases matching TRBD2. CDR1 is WSHSY, CDR2 SAAADI, per germline. The junction had 9 bases not matched to a gene; V was cut back by 4 bases and J by 4 bases. This CDR3 has 16 residues. For the CDR3, the DNA is TGCGCCAGCAGTGCACCTAGCGGAGTGACCACCGGGGAGCTGTTTTTT. This translates into CASSAPSGVTTGELFF.